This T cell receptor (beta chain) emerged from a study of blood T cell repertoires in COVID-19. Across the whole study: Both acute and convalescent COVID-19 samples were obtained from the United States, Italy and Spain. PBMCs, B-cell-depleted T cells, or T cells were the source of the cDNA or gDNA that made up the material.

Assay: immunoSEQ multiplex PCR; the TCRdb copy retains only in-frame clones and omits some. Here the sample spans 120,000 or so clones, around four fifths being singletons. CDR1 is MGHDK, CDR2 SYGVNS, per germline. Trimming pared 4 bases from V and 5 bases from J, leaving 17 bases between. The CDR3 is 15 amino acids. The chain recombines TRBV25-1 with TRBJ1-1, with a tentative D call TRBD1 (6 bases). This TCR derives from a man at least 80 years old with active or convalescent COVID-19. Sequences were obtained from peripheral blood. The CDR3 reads CASSARGKGGTEAFF. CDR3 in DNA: TGTGCCAGCAGTGCGCGCGGAAAGGGGGGGACTGAAGCTTTCTTT.